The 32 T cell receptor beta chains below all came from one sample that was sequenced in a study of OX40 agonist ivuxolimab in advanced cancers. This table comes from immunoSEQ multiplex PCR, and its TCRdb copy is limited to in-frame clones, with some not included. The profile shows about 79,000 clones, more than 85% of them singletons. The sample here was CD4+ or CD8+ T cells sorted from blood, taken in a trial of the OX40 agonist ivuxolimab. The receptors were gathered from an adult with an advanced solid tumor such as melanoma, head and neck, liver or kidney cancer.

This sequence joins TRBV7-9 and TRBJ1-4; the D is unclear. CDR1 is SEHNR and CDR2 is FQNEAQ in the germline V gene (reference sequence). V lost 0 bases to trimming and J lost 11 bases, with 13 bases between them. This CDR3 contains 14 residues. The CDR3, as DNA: TGTGCCAGCAGCTTAGCGCTAAAGGGTGGCAAACTGTTTTTT. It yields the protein CASSLALKGGKLFF.

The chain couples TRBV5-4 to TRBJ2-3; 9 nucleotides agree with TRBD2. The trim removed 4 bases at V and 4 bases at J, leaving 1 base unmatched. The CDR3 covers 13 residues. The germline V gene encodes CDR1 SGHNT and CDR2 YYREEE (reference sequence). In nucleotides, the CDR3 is TGTGCCAGCAGCGGGACTAGCTCAGATACGCAGTATTTT. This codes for CASSGTSSDTQYF.

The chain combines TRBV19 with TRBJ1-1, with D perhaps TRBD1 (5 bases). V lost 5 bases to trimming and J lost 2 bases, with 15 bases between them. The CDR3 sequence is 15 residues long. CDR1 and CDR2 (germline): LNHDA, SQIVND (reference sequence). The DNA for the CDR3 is TGTGCCAGTAGTCTGGAGGGAAGGGGAAACACTGAAGCTTTCTTT. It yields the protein CASSLEGRGNTEAFF. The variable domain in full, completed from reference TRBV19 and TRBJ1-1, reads DGGITQSPKYLFRKEGQNVTLSCEQNLNHDAMYWYRQDPGQGLRLIYYSQIVNDFQKGDIAEGYSVSREKKESFPLTVTSAQKNPTAFYLCASSLEGRGNTEAFFGQGTRLTVV.

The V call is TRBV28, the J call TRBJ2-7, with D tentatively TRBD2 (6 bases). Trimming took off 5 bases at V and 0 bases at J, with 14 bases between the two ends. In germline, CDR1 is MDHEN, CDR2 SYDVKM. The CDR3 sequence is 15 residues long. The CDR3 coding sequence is TGTGCCAGCAGTGGAGCGGGTGGGCTCTCCTACGAGCAGTACTTC. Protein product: CASSGAGGLSYEQYF.

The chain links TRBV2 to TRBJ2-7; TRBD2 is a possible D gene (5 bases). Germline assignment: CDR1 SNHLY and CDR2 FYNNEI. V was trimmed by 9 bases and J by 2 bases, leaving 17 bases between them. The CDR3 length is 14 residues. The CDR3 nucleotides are TGTGCCAGTTACACGGACTTCTTACCCTACGAGCAGTACTTC. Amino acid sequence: CASYTDFLPYEQYF.

CDR3 bases: TGTGCCAGCAGTGACAATCGGGGCCGAAAAGGACCAGATACGCAGTATTTT. Translating it yields CASSDNRGRKGPDTQYF. V and J are TRBV25-1 and TRBJ2-3; D may correspond to TRBD1 or TRBD2 (5 bases each). The CDR3 extends over 17 amino acids. The germline V and J ends were trimmed by 3 bases and 4 bases, with 20 bases remaining between them. Germline CDR1 is MGHDK and CDR2 is SYGVNS.

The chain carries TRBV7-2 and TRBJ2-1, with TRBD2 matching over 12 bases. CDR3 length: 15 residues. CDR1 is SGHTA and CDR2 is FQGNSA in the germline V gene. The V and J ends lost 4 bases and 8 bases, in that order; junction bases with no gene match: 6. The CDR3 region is CASSSGLAGKYEQFF. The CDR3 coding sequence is TGTGCCAGCAGCTCCGGACTAGCGGGAAAGTATGAGCAGTTCTTC.

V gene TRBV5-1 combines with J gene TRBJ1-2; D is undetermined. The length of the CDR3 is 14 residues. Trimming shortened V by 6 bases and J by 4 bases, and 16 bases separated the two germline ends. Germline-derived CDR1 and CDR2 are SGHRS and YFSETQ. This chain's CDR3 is CASTIGGGIYGYTF. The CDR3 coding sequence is TGCGCCAGCACCATTGGTGGAGGGATCTATGGCTACACCTTC.

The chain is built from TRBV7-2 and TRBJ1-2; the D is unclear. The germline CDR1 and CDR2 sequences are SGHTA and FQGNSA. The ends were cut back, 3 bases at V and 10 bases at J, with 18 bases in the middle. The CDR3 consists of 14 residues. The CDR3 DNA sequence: TGTGCCAGCAGCTTGTCCGGAGGGCCTAAAGACTACACCTTC. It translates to CASSLSGGPKDYTF.

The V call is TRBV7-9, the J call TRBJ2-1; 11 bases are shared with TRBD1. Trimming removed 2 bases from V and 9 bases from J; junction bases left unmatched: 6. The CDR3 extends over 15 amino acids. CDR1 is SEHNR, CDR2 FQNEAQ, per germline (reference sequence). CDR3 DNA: TGTGCCAGCAGCTTATCCGGGACAGGGGGGACTGAGCAGTTCTTC. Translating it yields CASSLSGTGGTEQFF.

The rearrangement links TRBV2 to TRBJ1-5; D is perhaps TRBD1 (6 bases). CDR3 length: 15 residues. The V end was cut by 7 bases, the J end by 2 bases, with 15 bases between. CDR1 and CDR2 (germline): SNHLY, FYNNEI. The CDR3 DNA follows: TGTGCCAGCAAGACAGACAGGTGGGGCAATCAGCCCCAGCATTTT. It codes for CASKTDRWGNQPQHF.

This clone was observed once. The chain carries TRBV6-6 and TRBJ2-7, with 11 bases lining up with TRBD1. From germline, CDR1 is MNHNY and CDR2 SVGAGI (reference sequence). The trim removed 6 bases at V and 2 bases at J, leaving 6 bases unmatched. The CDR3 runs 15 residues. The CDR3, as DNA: TGTGCCAGCAGGACCGGGACAGGGGGAACCTACGAGCAGTACTTC. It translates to CASRTGTGGTYEQYF.

CDR3 sequence reads: CASSGTSGRRETQYF. The CDR3 DNA reads as TGCGCCAGCAGCGGGACTAGCGGGAGGAGGGAGACCCAGTACTTC. The rearrangement uses TRBV4-1 and TRBJ2-5, with TRBD2 matching over 15 bases. CDR3 length equals 15 residues. In germline, CDR1 is MGHRA, CDR2 YSYEKL. The trim removed 5 bases at V and 5 bases at J, leaving 3 bases unmatched.

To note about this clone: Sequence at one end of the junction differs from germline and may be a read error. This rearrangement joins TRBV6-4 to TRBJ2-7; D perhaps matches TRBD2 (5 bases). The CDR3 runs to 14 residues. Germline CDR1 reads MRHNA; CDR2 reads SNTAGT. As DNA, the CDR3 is TGTGCCAGCAGTGCGGGGTTTGGTCCCTACAAGCAGTACTTC. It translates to CASSAGFGPYKQYF.

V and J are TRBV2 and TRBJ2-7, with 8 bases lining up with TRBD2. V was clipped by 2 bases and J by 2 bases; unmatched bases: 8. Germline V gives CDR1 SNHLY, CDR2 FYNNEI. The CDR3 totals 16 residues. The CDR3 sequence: CASSERGGYLPYEQYF. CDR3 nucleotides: TGTGCCAGCAGTGAACGGGGGGGCTACTTGCCCTACGAGCAGTACTTC.

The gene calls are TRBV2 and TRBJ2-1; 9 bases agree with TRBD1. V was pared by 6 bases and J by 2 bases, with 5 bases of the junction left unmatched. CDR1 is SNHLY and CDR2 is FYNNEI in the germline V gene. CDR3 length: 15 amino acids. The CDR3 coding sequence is TGTGCCAGCAGACGGGACAGGGCAGCCTACAATGAGCAGTTCTTC. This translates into CASRRDRAAYNEQFF.

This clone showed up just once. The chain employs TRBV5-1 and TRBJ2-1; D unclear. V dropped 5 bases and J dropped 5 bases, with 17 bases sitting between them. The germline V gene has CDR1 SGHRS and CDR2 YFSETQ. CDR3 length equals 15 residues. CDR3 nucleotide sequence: TGCGCCAGCAGATCCTGGGGATCCCCTGACAATGAGCAGTTCTTC. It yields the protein CASRSWGSPDNEQFF.

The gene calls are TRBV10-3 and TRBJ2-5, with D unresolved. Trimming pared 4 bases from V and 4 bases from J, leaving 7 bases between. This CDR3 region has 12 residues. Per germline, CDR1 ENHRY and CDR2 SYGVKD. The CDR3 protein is CAISVGLETQYF. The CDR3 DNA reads TGTGCCATCAGTGTCGGTTTAGAGACCCAGTACTTC.

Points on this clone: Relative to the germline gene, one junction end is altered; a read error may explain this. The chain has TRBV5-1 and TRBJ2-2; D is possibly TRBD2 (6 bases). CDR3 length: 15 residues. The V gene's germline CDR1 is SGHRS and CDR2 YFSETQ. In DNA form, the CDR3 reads TGCGCCAGCAGTTTGGGGGGTTCTAACACCGGGGAGCTGTTTTTT. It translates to CASSLGGSNTGELFF.

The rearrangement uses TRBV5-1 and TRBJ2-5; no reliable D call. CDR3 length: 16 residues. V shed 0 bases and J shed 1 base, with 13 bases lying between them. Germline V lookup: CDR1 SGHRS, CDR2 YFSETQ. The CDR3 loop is CASSLEGSGIQETQYF. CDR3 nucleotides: TGCGCCAGCAGCTTGGAGGGCAGTGGAATCCAAGAGACCCAGTACTTC.

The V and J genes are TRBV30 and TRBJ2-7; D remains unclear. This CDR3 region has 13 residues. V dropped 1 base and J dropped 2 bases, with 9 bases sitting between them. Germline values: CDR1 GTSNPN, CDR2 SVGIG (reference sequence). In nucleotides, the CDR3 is TGTGCCTGGAGTGGGACCGGGCCCTACGAGCAGTACTTC. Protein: CAWSGTGPYEQYF. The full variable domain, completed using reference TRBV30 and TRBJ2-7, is SQTIHQWPATLVQPVGSPLSLECTVEGTSNPNLYWYRQAAGRGLQLLFYSVGIGQISSEVPQNLSASRPQDRQFILSSKKLLLSDSGFYLCAWSGTGPYEQYFGPGTRLTVT.

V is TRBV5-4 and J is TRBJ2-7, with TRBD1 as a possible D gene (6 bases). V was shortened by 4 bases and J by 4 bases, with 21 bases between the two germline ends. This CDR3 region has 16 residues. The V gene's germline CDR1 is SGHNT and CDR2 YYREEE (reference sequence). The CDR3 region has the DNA TGTGCCAGCAGCCTGGACGGCGTCAGGGGCGGATACGAGCAGTACTTC. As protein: CASSLDGVRGGYEQYF.

CDR3 coding DNA: TGTGCCAGCAGCTTAGGACCCGGTTCCAGCTACGAGCAGTACTTC. It translates to CASSLGPGSSYEQYF. This sequence joins TRBV11-1 and TRBJ2-7; D unclear. V was cut by 1 base and J by 3 bases, with 13 bases left in between. CDR1 SGHAT and CDR2 FQDESV come from the germline V gene (reference sequence). The CDR3 extends over 15 amino acids.

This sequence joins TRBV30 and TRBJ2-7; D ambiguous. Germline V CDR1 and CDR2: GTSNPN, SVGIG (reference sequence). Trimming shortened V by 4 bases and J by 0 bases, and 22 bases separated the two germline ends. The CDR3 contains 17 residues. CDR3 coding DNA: TGTGCCTGGACGTTGGGATCCCTAGGTCCGAGCTCCTACGAGCAGTACTTC. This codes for CAWTLGSLGPSSYEQYF.

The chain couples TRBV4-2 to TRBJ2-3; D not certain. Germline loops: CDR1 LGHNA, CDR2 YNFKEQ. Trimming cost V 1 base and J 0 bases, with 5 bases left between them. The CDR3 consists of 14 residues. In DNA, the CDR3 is TGTGCCAGCAGCCAAGGCGGTAGCACAGATACGCAGTATTTT. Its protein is CASSQGGSTDTQYF.

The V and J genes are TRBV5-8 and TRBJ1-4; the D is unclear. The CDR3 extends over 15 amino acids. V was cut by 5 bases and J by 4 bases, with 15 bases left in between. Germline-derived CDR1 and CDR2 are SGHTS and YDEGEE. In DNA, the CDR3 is TGTGCCAGCAGTCGGAGAGGGCAGTTTAATGAAAAACTGTTTTTT. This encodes CASSRRGQFNEKLFF.

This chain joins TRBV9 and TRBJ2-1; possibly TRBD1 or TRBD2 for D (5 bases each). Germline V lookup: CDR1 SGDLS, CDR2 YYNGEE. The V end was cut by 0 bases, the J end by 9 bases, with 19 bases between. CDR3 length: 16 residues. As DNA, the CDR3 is TGTGCCAGCAGCGTAGCGGGGCTTAGCTTTCAGGGTGAGCAGTTCTTC. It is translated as CASSVAGLSFQGEQFF.

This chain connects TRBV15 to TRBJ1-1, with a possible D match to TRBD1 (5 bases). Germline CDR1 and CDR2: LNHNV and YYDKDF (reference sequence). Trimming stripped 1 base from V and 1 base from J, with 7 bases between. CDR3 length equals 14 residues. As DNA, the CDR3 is TGTGCCACCAGCAGAGTAACAGGGAACACTGAAGCTTTCTTT. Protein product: CATSRVTGNTEAFF.

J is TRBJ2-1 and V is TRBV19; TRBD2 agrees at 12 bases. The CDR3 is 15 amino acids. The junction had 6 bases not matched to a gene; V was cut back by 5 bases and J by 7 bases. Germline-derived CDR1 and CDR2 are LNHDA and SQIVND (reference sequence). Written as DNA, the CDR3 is TGTGCCAGTAGTCCCACTAGCGGGAGGTCGAATGAGCAGTTCTTC. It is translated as CASSPTSGRSNEQFF.

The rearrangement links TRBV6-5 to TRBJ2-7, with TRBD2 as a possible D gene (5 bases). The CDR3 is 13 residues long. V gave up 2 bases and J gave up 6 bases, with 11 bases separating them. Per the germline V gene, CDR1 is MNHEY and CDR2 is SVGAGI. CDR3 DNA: TGTGCCAGCAGTTACACTAGGACGGGCGAGCAGTACTTC. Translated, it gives CASSYTRTGEQYF.

The CDR3 region has the DNA TGTGCCAGCAGCCCCCGGGCGGAGTTTAGCACAGATACGCAGTATTTT. Residues: CASSPRAEFSTDTQYF. The J gene is TRBJ2-3, the V gene TRBV9; D is ambiguous. V lost 4 bases, J lost 0 bases, and 15 bases lay in between. Germline V lookup: CDR1 SGDLS, CDR2 YYNGEE. The CDR3 contains 16 residues.

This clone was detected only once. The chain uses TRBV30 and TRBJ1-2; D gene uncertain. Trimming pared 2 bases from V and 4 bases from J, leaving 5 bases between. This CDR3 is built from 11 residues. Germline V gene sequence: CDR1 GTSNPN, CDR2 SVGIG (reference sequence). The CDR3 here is CAWSPSYGYTF. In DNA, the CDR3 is TGTGCCTGGAGTCCGAGCTATGGCTACACCTTC.